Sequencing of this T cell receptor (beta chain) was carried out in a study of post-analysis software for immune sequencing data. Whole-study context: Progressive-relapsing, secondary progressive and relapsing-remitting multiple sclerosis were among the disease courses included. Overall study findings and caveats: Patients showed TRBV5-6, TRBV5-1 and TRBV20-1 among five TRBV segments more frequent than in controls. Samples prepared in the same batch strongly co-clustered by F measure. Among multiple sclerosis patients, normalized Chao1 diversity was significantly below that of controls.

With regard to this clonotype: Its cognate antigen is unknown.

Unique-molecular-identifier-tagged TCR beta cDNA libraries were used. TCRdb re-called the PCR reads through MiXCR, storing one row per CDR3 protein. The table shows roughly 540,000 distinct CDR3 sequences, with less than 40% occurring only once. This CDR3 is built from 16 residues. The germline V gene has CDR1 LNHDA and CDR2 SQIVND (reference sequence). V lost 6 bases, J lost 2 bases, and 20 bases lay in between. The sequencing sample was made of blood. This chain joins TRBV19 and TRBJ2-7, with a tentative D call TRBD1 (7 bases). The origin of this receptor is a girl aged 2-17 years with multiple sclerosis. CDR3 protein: CASREGGGTATYEQYF. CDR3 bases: TGTGCCAGTAGGGAAGGGGGCGGGACGGCTACCTACGAGCAGTACTTC.